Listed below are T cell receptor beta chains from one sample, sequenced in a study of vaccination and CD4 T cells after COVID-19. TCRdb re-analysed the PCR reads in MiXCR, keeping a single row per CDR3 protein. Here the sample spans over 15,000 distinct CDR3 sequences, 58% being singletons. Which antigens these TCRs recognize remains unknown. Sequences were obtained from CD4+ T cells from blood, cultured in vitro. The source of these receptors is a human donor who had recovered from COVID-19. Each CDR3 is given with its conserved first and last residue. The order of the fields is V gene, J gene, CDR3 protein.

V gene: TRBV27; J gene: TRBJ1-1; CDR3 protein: CASSSPMRSNTEAFF
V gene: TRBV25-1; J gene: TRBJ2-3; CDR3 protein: CASSRRQGTDTQYF
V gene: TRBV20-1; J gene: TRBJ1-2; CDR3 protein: CSAKYFRPWNYGYTF
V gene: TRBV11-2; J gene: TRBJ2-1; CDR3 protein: CASSARILGRSHEQFF
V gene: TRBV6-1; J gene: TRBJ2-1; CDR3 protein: CAITAASSYNEQFF
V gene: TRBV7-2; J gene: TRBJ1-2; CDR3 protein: CASSFEGGYTF
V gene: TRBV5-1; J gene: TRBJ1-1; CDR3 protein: CASSLEGAMNTEAFF
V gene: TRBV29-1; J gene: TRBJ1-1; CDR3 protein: CSVGTGGNTEAFF
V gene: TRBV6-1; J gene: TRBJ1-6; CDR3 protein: CASSPPGSGGSPLHF
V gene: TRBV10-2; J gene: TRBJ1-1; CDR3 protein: CASSELDRARPEAFF
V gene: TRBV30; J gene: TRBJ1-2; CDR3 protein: CAWALDSHYGYTF
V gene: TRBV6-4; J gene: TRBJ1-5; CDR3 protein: CASSDSRRNQPQHF
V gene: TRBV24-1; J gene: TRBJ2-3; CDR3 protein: CATSDQDRAGTQYF
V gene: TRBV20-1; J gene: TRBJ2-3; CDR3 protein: CSARKGGNTDTQYF
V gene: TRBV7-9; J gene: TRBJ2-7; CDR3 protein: CASSLGPRGSAGEQYF
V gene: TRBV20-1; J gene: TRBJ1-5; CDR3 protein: CSARHDRGLVRGNQPQHF
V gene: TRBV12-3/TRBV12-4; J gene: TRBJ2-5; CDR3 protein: CASSLETRETQYF
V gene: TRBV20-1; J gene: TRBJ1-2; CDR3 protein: CSARARGWGYTF
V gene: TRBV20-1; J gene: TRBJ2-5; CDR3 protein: CSASGEEGETQYF
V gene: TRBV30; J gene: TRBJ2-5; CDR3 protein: CAWSVGETQYF
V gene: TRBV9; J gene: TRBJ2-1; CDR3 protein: CASSVGVLGSEQFF
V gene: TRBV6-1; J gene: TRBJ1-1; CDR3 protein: CASSEIKDTEAFF
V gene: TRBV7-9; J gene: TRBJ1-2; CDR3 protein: CASSVTATNYGYTF
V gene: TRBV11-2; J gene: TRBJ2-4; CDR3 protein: CASSNRVGLDLAKNIQYF
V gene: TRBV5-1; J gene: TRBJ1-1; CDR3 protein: CASSPGTFGLNTEAFF
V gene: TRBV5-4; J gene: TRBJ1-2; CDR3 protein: CASSPIADGYTF
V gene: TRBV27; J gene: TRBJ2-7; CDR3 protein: CASSARTSSYEQYF
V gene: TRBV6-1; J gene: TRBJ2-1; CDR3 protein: CASMTSGSSGGQFF
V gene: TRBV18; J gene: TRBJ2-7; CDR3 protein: CASSPTGRSYEQYF
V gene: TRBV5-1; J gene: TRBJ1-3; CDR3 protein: CASSLGATISGNTIYF
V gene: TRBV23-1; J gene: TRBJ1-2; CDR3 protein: CASSPTGGFYGYAF
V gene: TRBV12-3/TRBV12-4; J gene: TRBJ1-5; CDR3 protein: CASSLVGYSNQPQHF
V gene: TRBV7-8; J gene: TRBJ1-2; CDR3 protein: CASSLAGGGTYYGYTF
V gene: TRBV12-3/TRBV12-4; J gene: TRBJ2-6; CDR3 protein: CATRTGAFFGGANVLTF
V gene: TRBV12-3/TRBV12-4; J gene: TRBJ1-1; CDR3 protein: CASRDSRGAEAFF
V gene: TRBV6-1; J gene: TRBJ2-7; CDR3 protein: CASSEERDSYEQYF
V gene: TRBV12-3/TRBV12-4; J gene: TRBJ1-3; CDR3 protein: CASSLGRSSGNTIYF
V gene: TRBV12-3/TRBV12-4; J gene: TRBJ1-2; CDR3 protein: CASTLGAVYYGYTF
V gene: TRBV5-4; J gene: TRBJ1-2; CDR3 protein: CASSLVGTHSYGYTF
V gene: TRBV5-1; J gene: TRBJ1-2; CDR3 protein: CASSLEQGYYGYTF
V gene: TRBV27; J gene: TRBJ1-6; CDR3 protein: CASSLSTGGSPLHF
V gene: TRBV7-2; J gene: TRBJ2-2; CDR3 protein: CASSPRQGANTGELFF
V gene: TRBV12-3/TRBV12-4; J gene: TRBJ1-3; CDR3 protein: CASSFGGLTGNTIYF
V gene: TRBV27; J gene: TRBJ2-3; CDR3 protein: CASSREVAAGGRDTQYF
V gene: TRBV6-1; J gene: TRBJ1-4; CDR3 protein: CASSTLNRATNEKLFF
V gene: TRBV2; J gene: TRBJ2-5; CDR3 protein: CASTQGQTQYF
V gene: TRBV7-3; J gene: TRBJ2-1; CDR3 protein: CASSLMSGRIGNEQFF
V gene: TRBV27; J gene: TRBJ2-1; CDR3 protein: CASITGQYNEQFF
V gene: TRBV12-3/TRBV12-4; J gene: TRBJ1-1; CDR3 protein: CASRKGAEAFF
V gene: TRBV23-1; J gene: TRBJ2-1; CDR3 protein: CASSQEDNEQFF
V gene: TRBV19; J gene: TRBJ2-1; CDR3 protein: CASSAEGLAGYNEQFF
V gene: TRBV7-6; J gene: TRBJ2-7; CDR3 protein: CASSLAPPVAYEQYF
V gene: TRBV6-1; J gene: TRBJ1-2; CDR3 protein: CASSEFQGTTSYGYTF
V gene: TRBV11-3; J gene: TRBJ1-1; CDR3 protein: CASSLAGPQSMDTEAFF
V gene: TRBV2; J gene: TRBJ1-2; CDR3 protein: CASSRDGQVDYGYTF